A selection of T cell receptor beta chains follows, all from one sample in a study of early T cells in non-severe SARS-CoV-2 infection. MiXCR, applied by TCRdb to the 5' RACE reads, yields one record per CDR3 protein. The profile shows tens of thousands of distinct CDR3 sequences, roughly 4.4% of them singletons. Sequencing input: whole blood. Receptors were obtained from an adult who was a healthcare worker with PCR-confirmed SARS-CoV-2 infection or an uninfected control (not recorded which). Both conserved end residues are part of each CDR3. The order of the fields is J gene, D gene, clone size, V gene, CDR3 protein, CDR3 DNA. A D gene is named only where the DNA matches it firmly. Expanded clones are given a class, and other clones once, few, many or no size at all.

TRBJ1-3	.	.	TRBV14	CASSQDHRGFGNTIYF	TGTGCCAGCAGCCAAGATCATAGGGGCTTTGGAAACACCATATATTTT
TRBJ2-5	.	few	TRBV19	CASRERDGGQETQYF	TGTGCCAGTAGGGAGCGGGACGGCGGACAGGAGACCCAGTACTTC
TRBJ1-5	.	few	TRBV12-3/TRBV12-4	CASRKDSPNQPQHF	TGTGCCAGCCGAAAGGACAGTCCCAATCAGCCCCAGCATTTT
TRBJ2-1	.	many	TRBV29-1	CSVDRGIQYEQFF	TGCAGCGTTGACAGGGGTATACAATATGAGCAGTTCTTC
TRBJ1-2	TRBD1	few	TRBV4-1	CASSLAGTGDRGYTF	TGCGCCAGCAGCCTGGCCGGGACAGGGGACCGGGGCTACACCTTC
TRBJ1-6	.	many	TRBV10-2	CASSELGTANSPLHF	TGCGCCAGCAGTGAGCTGGGGACGGCTAATTCACCCCTCCACTTT
TRBJ2-1	.	many	TRBV27	CASSFFRSSYNEQFF	TGTGCCAGCAGTTTCTTTAGGAGCTCCTACAATGAGCAGTTCTTC
TRBJ1-1	.	many	TRBV30	CAWRQDQYTEAFF	TGTGCCTGGAGACAGGACCAATACACTGAAGCTTTCTTT
TRBJ2-1	.	many	TRBV11-2	CASSLGKLYSYNEQFF	TGTGCCAGCAGCTTAGGCAAGCTGTACTCCTACAATGAGCAGTTCTTC
TRBJ2-2	.	many	TRBV5-1	CASSRFTAGELFF	TGCGCCAGCAGCCGCTTTACGGCCGGGGAGCTGTTTTTT
TRBJ2-2	TRBD1	few	TRBV2	CASRQGAAGELFF	TGTGCCAGCAGGCAGGGGGCTGCCGGGGAGCTGTTTTTT
TRBJ2-7	TRBD1	many	TRBV9	CASSSSQGSPLSYEQYF	TGTGCCAGCAGCTCATCACAGGGGTCGCCCCTTTCCTACGAGCAGTACTTC
TRBJ2-3	TRBD2	.	TRBV28	CASSRGDYSTDTQYF	TGTGCCAGCAGCCGCGGGGACTATTCCACAGATACGCAGTATTTT
TRBJ2-6	.	many	TRBV30	CACPVADPYSGANVLTF	TGTGCCTGCCCCGTTGCGGACCCCTACTCTGGGGCCAACGTCCTGACTTTC
TRBJ2-5	.	many	TRBV20-1	CSADRDFEETQYF	TGCAGTGCAGATCGGGACTTCGAAGAGACCCAGTACTTC
TRBJ2-3	TRBD1	medium-sized	TRBV4-3	CASSQDGRGLSDTQYF	TGCGCCAGCAGCCAAGATGGCAGGGGGCTATCAGATACGCAGTATTTT
TRBJ2-1	.	many	TRBV7-9	CASSLRADLNTNEQFF	TGTGCCAGCAGCCTCCGGGCAGATTTGAATACCAATGAGCAGTTCTTC
TRBJ2-1	TRBD2	.	TRBV20-1	CSARDLGGSSYNEQFF	TGCAGTGCTAGAGATCTCGGGGGGAGCTCCTACAATGAGCAGTTCTTC
TRBJ1-2	.	medium-sized	TRBV4-3	CASSPARGTNYGYTF	TGCGCCAGCAGCCCAGCTAGGGGAACTAACTATGGCTACACCTTC
TRBJ1-5	.	many	TRBV12-3/TRBV12-4	CASSLRHDNNQPQHF	TGTGCCAGCAGCTTACGACACGACAACAATCAGCCCCAGCATTTT
TRBJ1-4	.	many	TRBV2	CASSEGTGRLDEKLFF	TGTGCCAGCAGTGAAGGTACAGGGAGGCTTGATGAAAAACTGTTTTTT
TRBJ1-2	TRBD1	many	TRBV15	CATSRGQGLHGYTF	TGTGCCACCAGCAGAGGACAGGGATTACATGGCTACACCTTC
TRBJ2-1	TRBD1	many	TRBV3-1	CASSQRTGVASGNNEQFF	TGTGCCAGCAGCCAGCGGACAGGGGTTGCTAGCGGCAACAATGAGCAGTTCTTC
TRBJ2-1	.	many	TRBV6-4	CASSDDPGTVNEQFF	TGTGCCAGCAGTGACGACCCAGGGACGGTCAATGAGCAGTTCTTC
TRBJ1-5	.	many	TRBV2	CASSEGYNQPQHF	TGTGCCAGCAGTGAAGGGTACAATCAGCCCCAGCATTTT
TRBJ2-1	TRBD1	many	TRBV5-5	CASSLGQGAYNEQFF	TGTGCCAGCAGCCTCGGACAGGGGGCCTACAATGAGCAGTTCTTC
TRBJ2-5	.	many	TRBV7-7	CASSLTQGTKTQYF	TGTGCTAGCAGCTTAACACAGGGTACAAAGACCCAGTACTTC
TRBJ2-3	TRBD2	.	TRBV28	CASSIGLVAGDTQYF	TGTGCCAGCAGCATCGGACTAGTGGCGGGAGATACGCAGTATTTT
TRBJ2-7	TRBD1	many	TRBV14	CASSQALSTGFEQYF	TGTGCCAGCAGCCAAGCCCTATCGACAGGGTTTGAGCAGTACTTC